What follows are 26 T cell receptor beta chains derived from one specimen sequenced in a study of blood T cells in healthy people across ages. The use of a sample-barcoded 5' primer and a J-beta primer mix characterized a second PCR of roughly 6 to 11 cycles. MiXCR, run by TCRdb on the 5' RACE reads, gives a single entry per CDR3 protein. Here the sample spans 980,000 or so distinct CDR3 sequences, under 50% being singletons. Sequencing was done on a sample of blood. These receptors all stem from a young man in good health.

The chain has TRBV29-1 and TRBJ2-7; the D is unclear. This CDR3 has 13 amino acids. V was cut by 3 bases and J by 0 bases, with 9 bases left in between. CDR1 is SQVTM, CDR2 ANQGSEA, per germline. CDR3 sequence: CSVEQSYSYEQYF. The CDR3 DNA reads TGCAGCGTTGAGCAAAGCTACTCCTACGAGCAGTACTTC.

V is TRBV12-3 or TRBV12-4 and J is TRBJ2-5, with D tentatively TRBD1 or TRBD2 (5 bases each). The J call could be wrong; TRBJ2-7 is a better fit for the DNA end. The CDR3 runs 13 residues. CDR3 coding DNA: TGTGCCAGCAGTCGCTGGGCAGGGACCGAGCAGTACTTC. Translating gives CASSRWAGTEQYF.

The chain is built from TRBV2 and TRBJ1-2, with TRBD1 identical over 7 bases. This CDR3 has 14 amino acids. Germline V lookup: CDR1 SNHLY, CDR2 FYNNEI. Trimming removed 4 bases from V and 2 bases from J; junction bases left unmatched: 4. The CDR3: CASSGQGFNYGYTF. The CDR3 region has the DNA TGTGCCAGCAGTGGACAGGGCTTCAACTATGGCTACACCTTC.

CDR3 nucleotides: TGCGCCAGCAGCGACGGGGACGGTACCTACGAGCAGTACTTC. The encoded protein is CASSDGDGTYEQYF. J is TRBJ2-7 and V is TRBV5-1; possibly TRBD1 or TRBD2 for D (5 bases each). Trimming removed 4 bases from V and 2 bases from J, with 13 bases in between. The CDR3 contains 14 residues. Per germline, CDR1 SGHRS and CDR2 YFSETQ.

This chain connects TRBV12-3 or TRBV12-4 to TRBJ2-3; 7 bases are a match to TRBD1. The CDR3 has 12 residues. V dropped 5 bases and J dropped 7; count of bases not matched to a gene: 3. The DNA for the CDR3 is TGTGCCAGCAGTCGGGACAGCTATACGCAGTATTTT. It translates to CASSRDSYTQYF.

The J gene is TRBJ2-6, the V gene TRBV6-1, with TRBD1 as a possible D gene (6 bases). V was trimmed by 7 bases and J by 0 bases, leaving 13 bases between them. Germline-derived CDR1 and CDR2 are MNHNS and SASEGT. CDR3 length: 16 amino acids. CDR3 DNA: TGTGCCAGCACCAGGGGTATTGTCTCTGGGGCCAACGTCCTGACTTTC. It yields the protein CASTRGIVSGANVLTF.

There are a few counts of this clonotype. The chain couples TRBV29-1 to TRBJ2-5; D is unclear. Germline values: CDR1 SQVTM, CDR2 ANQGSEA. This CDR3 is built from 13 residues. Trimming stripped 3 bases from V and 2 bases from J, with 10 bases between. This CDR3 is CSVDGPGQETQYF. Here the CDR3 DNA reads TGCAGCGTTGACGGGCCAGGACAAGAGACCCAGTACTTC.

This clonotype turned up a few times. The V gene is TRBV27, the J gene TRBJ2-2, with no clear D. This CDR3 has 14 amino acids. Germline lookup yields CDR1 MNHEY and CDR2 SMNVEV (reference sequence). V gave up 3 bases and J gave up 1 base, with 6 bases separating them. The CDR3 loop is CASSLGLNTGELFF. CDR3 nucleotide sequence: TGTGCCAGCAGTTTGGGCCTGAACACCGGGGAGCTGTTTTTT.

A note on this clonotype: No conserved phenylalanine or tryptophan ends this CDR3, so it is likely a read error. This chain joins TRBV2 and TRBJ1-2, with D uncertain. CDR1 SNHLY and CDR2 FYNNEI come from the germline V gene. This CDR3 has 13 amino acids. Deletions cut 5 bases from V and 2 bases from J, with 9 bases between. The DNA for the CDR3 is TGTGCCAGCAGTCCCGCGGGGAACTATGGCTACACCTTA. This sequence encodes CASSPAGNYGYTL.

This clonotype was seen many times. The CDR3 reads CASSLSGGAADTQYF. As DNA, the CDR3 is TGTGCCAGCAGTTTATCTGGTGGGGCCGCAGATACGCAGTATTTT. The J gene is TRBJ2-3, the V gene TRBV7-9; TRBD1 is a possible D gene (5 bases). V shed 6 bases and J shed 4 bases, with 17 bases lying between them. The CDR3 loop spans 15 amino acids. Germline CDR1 SEHNR, CDR2 FQNEAQ (reference sequence).

V is TRBV3-1 and J is TRBJ2-7; tentative D call: TRBD1 (6 bases). The J call is uncertain, as TRBJ2-5 better fits the DNA end. Per germline, CDR1 LGHDT and CDR2 YNNKEL (reference sequence). The CDR3 is 16 amino acids. CDR3 bases: TGTGCCAGCAGCCAAGATCTGGGGCTCAGGGGCCAGACCCAGTACTTC. Amino acid sequence: CASSQDLGLRGQTQYF.

On this clonotype itself: This could be a read error, since a much larger clone is one nucleotide away. This sequence joins TRBV24-1 and TRBJ2-1, with D unresolved. V dropped 2 bases and J dropped 5 bases, with 9 bases sitting between them. This CDR3 is built from 14 residues. Germline V gene lookup returns CDR1 KGHDR and CDR2 SFDVKD. The CDR3 DNA reads as TGTGCCACCAGTGATTGGGGAAGCAACAATGAGCAGTTCTTC. This translates into CATSDWGSNNEQFF.

The chain couples TRBV20-1 to TRBJ2-3; 7 bases map to TRBD2. CDR3 length equals 15 residues. V was pared by 6 bases and J by 2 bases, with 11 bases of the junction left unmatched. CDR1 and CDR2 from the germline V gene are DFQATT and SNEGSKA (reference sequence). DNA for the CDR3: TGCAGTGCCCGAACCGGGACTAAAATCACAGATACGCAGTATTTT. Encoded protein: CSARTGTKITDTQYF.

The sample holds a few counts of this clonotype. The chain employs TRBV12-3 or TRBV12-4 and TRBJ1-2; the match to TRBD1 covers 8 bases. The length of the CDR3 is 14 residues. Trimming removed 6 bases from V and 4 bases from J; junction bases left unmatched: 7. CDR3 coding DNA: TGTGCCAGCAGCTCGAAGGACAGGGCCTATGGCTACACCTTC. The encoded protein is CASSSKDRAYGYTF.

This clonotype has at least ten counts. V usage is TRBV6-2 or TRBV6-3 and J usage is TRBJ2-7; a weak D match, TRBD1 (5 bases). CDR1 and CDR2 from the germline V gene are MNHEY and SVGEGT. Trimming took off 1 base at V and 4 bases at J, with 11 bases between the two ends. The CDR3 runs to 14 residues. CDR3 region: CASSYYVQGYEQYF. In DNA, the CDR3 is TGTGCCAGCAGTTACTATGTCCAGGGTTACGAGCAGTACTTC.

This clonotype has a single count. This chain uses TRBV4-2 with TRBJ1-2, with D possibly being TRBD1 (5 bases). The CDR3 has 15 amino acids. Germline values: CDR1 LGHNA, CDR2 YNFKEQ. V was cut by 3 bases and J by 2 bases, with 13 bases left in between. The CDR3 nucleotides read TGTGCCAGCAGCCAGACCGGGACGGAAAACTATGGCTACACCTTC. Its protein is CASSQTGTENYGYTF.

This chain uses TRBV12-3 or TRBV12-4 with TRBJ1-5; D is undetermined. Trimming shortened V by 2 bases and J by 3 bases, and 5 bases separated the two germline ends. The length of the CDR3 is 13 residues. CDR3 loop: CASSLLANQPQHF. CDR3 DNA: TGTGCCAGCAGTTTACTCGCCAATCAGCCCCAGCATTTT.

This chain links TRBV3-1 with TRBJ1-2; 11 bases align to TRBD1. The germline CDR1 and CDR2 sequences are LGHDT and YNNKEL (reference sequence). The CDR3 spans 16 residues. With V trimmed by 5 bases and J by 2 bases, 7 bases remained unmatched. This CDR3 reads CASSSRRTGGNYGYTF. The CDR3 DNA reads as TGTGCCAGCAGCTCACGCAGGACAGGGGGCAACTATGGCTACACCTTC.

This clonotype was detected a few times. V gene TRBV12-3 or TRBV12-4 combines with J gene TRBJ2-1, with D unclear. This CDR3 has 14 residues. V shed 1 base and J shed 7 bases, with 11 bases lying between them. CDR3 coding DNA: TGTGCCAGCAGTTTAGTAACCGGGCGGAATGAGCAGTTCTTC. It translates to CASSLVTGRNEQFF.

V is TRBV3-1 and J is TRBJ1-2, with 8 positions matching TRBD1. The CDR3 has 14 amino acids. The J segment lost 7 bases and the V segment lost 3 bases, leaving 7 bases of the junction unmatched. The V gene's germline CDR1 is LGHDT and CDR2 YNNKEL (reference sequence). CDR3 nucleotide sequence: TGTGCCAGCAGCCACGAGGACAGGGACTGTGGCTACACCTTC. Translation: CASSHEDRDCGYTF.

This clonotype occurred once. The chain combines TRBV7-9 with TRBJ2-5; D is possibly TRBD1 (5 bases). The J call may not be correct, given that the DNA end is closer to TRBJ2-1. This CDR3 spans 11 amino acids. The V gene's germline CDR1 is SEHNR and CDR2 FQNEAQ (reference sequence). CDR3 sequence (DNA): TGTGCCAACGACAGTCAAGAGACCCAGTTCTTC. Translation gives CANDSQETQFF.

The chain has TRBV25-1 and TRBJ1-1, with a tentative D call TRBD1 (6 bases). This CDR3 spans 13 amino acids. V was pared by 7 bases and J by 5 bases, with 14 bases between. Germline V lookup: CDR1 MGHDK, CDR2 SYGVNS. DNA for the CDR3: TGTGCCAGCATCCTACAAGGGGGAACTGAAGCTTTCTTT. It specifies CASILQGGTEAFF.

The genes are TRBV20-1 and TRBJ1-2; no definite D call. This CDR3 is 12 amino acids long. Germline CDR1 and CDR2: DFQATT and SNEGSKA (reference sequence). V lost 4 bases and J 0 bases, leaving 6 bases between the germline ends. Here the CDR3 DNA reads TGCAGTGCTATCCCGCCTAACTATGGCTACACCTTC. Amino acid sequence: CSAIPPNYGYTF.

This clonotype appeared a few times. The rearrangement uses TRBV4-3 and TRBJ2-1; 7 nucleotides align to TRBD1. The CDR3 length is 15 residues. J was trimmed by 7 bases and V by 3 bases; bases with no gene match: 9. Looked up from germline, CDR1 is LGHNA and CDR2 is YSLEER. DNA of the CDR3: TGCGCCAGCAGCCAGGAAGGACAGGTGGAGAATGAGCAGTTCTTC. Its protein product is CASSQEGQVENEQFF.

The sample holds a few counts of this clonotype. J is TRBJ2-7 and V is TRBV7-2; a possible D gene is TRBD2 (5 bases). The J call may be wrong; the DNA end is better matched by TRBJ2-5. CDR1 is SGHTA, CDR2 FQGNSA, per germline. The CDR3 loop spans 13 amino acids. CDR3 DNA sequence: TGTGCCAGCAGCGACTACCAGGAAGAGACCCAGTACTTC. Protein: CASSDYQEETQYF.

J is TRBJ1-6 and V is TRBV21-1. TRBV21-1 is listed as a pseudogene. The CDR3 length is 15 residues. CDR3 protein: CASSKEWQTNSPLHF. The DNA for the CDR3 is TGTGCCAGCAGCAAAGAGTGGCAGACCAATTCACCCCTCCACTTT.